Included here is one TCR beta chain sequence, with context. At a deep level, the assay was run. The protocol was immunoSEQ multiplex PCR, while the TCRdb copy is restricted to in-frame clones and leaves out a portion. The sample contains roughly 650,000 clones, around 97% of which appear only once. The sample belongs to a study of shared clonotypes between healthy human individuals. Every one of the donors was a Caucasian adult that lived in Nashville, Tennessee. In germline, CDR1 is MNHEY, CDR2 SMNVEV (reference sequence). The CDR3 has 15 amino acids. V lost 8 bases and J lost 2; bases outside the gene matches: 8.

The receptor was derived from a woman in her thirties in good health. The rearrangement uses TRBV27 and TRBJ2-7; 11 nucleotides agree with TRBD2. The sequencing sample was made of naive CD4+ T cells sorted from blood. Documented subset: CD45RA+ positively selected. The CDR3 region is CASPGSGLAAYEQYF. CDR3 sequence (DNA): TGTGCCAGCCCCGGGTCGGGACTAGCGGCCTACGAGCAGTACTTC.